The sequence of this T cell receptor (beta chain) was determined in a study of blood T cell repertoires in COVID-19. About the study: COVID-19 samples collected from the United States, Italy and Spain covered acute and convalescent phases.

Sequencing used immunoSEQ multiplex PCR; TCRdb keeps in-frame clones, though not all of them. The sample holds around 210,000 clones, 86% seen once. V lost 0 bases, J lost 4 bases, and 17 bases lay in between. The CDR3 has 17 amino acids. Germline CDR1 reads SGHRS; CDR2 reads YFSETQ. The receptor's source is a woman aged 70-85 years with acute or convalescent COVID-19. The J gene is TRBJ1-3, the V gene TRBV5-1; D remains unclear. The sequenced material came from peripheral blood. CDR3 residues: CASSLAPWSSQGNTIYF. CDR3 bases: TGCGCCAGCAGCTTGGCCCCCTGGAGCAGCCAAGGAAACACCATATATTTT.